Listed below are T cell receptor beta chains from one sample, sequenced in a study of technical replicates of blood from a few donors. Sequenced by immunoSEQ multiplex PCR; TCRdb stores in-frame clones only, minus some. The sample has roughly 70,000 clones; 94% are singletons. Sequencing input: T cells isolated from PBMCs. The source of these receptors is a human donor in good health. The CDR3 runs from the conserved cysteine through the conserved F or W. Fields, in order: clone size, J gene, D gene, V gene, CDR3 protein, CDR3 DNA. A D gene is named only where the DNA matches it firmly. Expanded clones are given a class, and other clones once, few, many or no size at all.

clone size: -; J gene: TRBJ2-6; D gene: -; V gene: TRBV19; CDR3 protein: CASSIVPTGSGANVLTF; CDR3 DNA: TGTGCCAGTAGTATAGTCCCTACAGGTTCTGGGGCCAACGTCCTGACTTTC
clone size: -; J gene: TRBJ1-3; D gene: TRBD1; V gene: TRBV30; CDR3 protein: CARQQGPGNTIYF; CDR3 DNA: TGTGCCCGACAACAGGGGCCTGGAAACACCATATATTTT
clone size: -; J gene: TRBJ1-3; D gene: TRBD1; V gene: TRBV11-3; CDR3 protein: CASSDRGGNTIYF; CDR3 DNA: TGTGCCAGCAGCGACAGGGGCGGAAACACCATATATTTT
clone size: -; J gene: TRBJ2-4; D gene: TRBD1; V gene: TRBV6-5; CDR3 protein: CASSHRGLAKNIQYF; CDR3 DNA: TGTGCCAGCAGCCACAGGGGATTAGCCAAAAACATTCAGTACTTC
clone size: -; J gene: TRBJ2-1; D gene: TRBD1; V gene: TRBV5-1; CDR3 protein: CASSLGGEGYYNEQFF; CDR3 DNA: TGCGCCAGCAGCTTAGGGGGCGAAGGATACTACAATGAGCAGTTCTTC
clone size: -; J gene: TRBJ2-7; D gene: TRBD2; V gene: TRBV5-4; CDR3 protein: CASSAEKLAGPYEQYF; CDR3 DNA: TGTGCCAGCAGCGCCGAGAAACTAGCGGGGCCATACGAGCAGTACTTC
clone size: few; J gene: TRBJ2-1; D gene: TRBD2; V gene: TRBV7-3; CDR3 protein: CASSLTAGLAGHNEQFF; CDR3 DNA: TGTGCCAGCAGCTTAACGGCCGGACTAGCGGGACACAATGAGCAGTTCTTC
clone size: -; J gene: TRBJ2-1; D gene: -; V gene: TRBV6-6; CDR3 protein: CASSYSTDLLYNEQFF; CDR3 DNA: TGTGCCAGCAGTTACTCGACGGACTTACTCTACAATGAGCAGTTCTTC
clone size: -; J gene: TRBJ2-7; D gene: -; V gene: TRBV7-9; CDR3 protein: CASSLEGGSYEQYF; CDR3 DNA: TGTGCCAGCAGCTTAGAGGGGGGGTCCTACGAGCAGTACTTC
clone size: -; J gene: TRBJ1-1; D gene: TRBD1; V gene: TRBV6-4; CDR3 protein: CASSRGTGVYTEAFF; CDR3 DNA: TGTGCCAGCAGCCGCGGGACAGGGGTCTACACTGAAGCTTTCTTT
clone size: -; J gene: TRBJ1-1; D gene: -; V gene: TRBV9; CDR3 protein: CASSGGGTEAFF; CDR3 DNA: TGTGCCAGCAGCGGGGGGGGCACTGAAGCTTTCTTT
clone size: -; J gene: TRBJ2-3; D gene: -; V gene: TRBV7-9; CDR3 protein: CASSLGDSKGDTQYF; CDR3 DNA: TGTGCCAGCAGCTTGGGGGACTCAAAGGGCGATACGCAGTATTTT
clone size: -; J gene: TRBJ1-5; D gene: TRBD1; V gene: TRBV6-1; CDR3 protein: CASRTGGYSNQPQHF; CDR3 DNA: TGTGCCAGCAGGACAGGGGGCTACAGCAATCAGCCCCAGCATTTT
clone size: -; J gene: TRBJ2-3; D gene: TRBD2; V gene: TRBV19; CDR3 protein: CASTSGLAGGPSTQYF; CDR3 DNA: TGTGCCAGTACTTCTGGACTAGCGGGAGGGCCTAGTACGCAGTATTTT
clone size: -; J gene: TRBJ2-1; D gene: TRBD2; V gene: TRBV12-5; CDR3 protein: CASGLLRSPREGNEQFF; CDR3 DNA: TGTGCTAGTGGTTTGCTCCGTTCCCCCCGGGAGGGGAATGAGCAGTTCTTC
clone size: -; J gene: TRBJ2-1; D gene: -; V gene: TRBV20-1; CDR3 protein: CSASELHEFF; CDR3 DNA: TGCAGTGCTAGCGAACTTCACGAGTTCTTC
clone size: -; J gene: TRBJ2-7; D gene: TRBD1; V gene: TRBV27; CDR3 protein: CASSALTTGDEQYF; CDR3 DNA: TGTGCCAGCAGTGCCTTAACGACAGGGGATGAGCAGTACTTC
clone size: -; J gene: TRBJ2-7; D gene: -; V gene: TRBV5-1; CDR3 protein: CASSGLGSYEQYF; CDR3 DNA: TGCGCCAGCAGTGGTCTCGGCTCCTACGAGCAGTACTTC
clone size: -; J gene: TRBJ2-7; D gene: -; V gene: TRBV7-9; CDR3 protein: CASSFQNYEQYF; CDR3 DNA: TGTGCCAGCAGCTTTCAGAACTACGAGCAGTACTTC
clone size: -; J gene: TRBJ2-1; D gene: -; V gene: TRBV19; CDR3 protein: CASSIQGFHEQFF; CDR3 DNA: TGTGCCAGTAGTATACAGGGGTTCCATGAGCAGTTCTTC
clone size: -; J gene: TRBJ2-7; D gene: -; V gene: TRBV11-2; CDR3 protein: CASSSLLGAREQYF; CDR3 DNA: TGTGCCAGCAGCTCCCTCTTAGGGGCCAGAGAGCAGTACTTC
clone size: -; J gene: TRBJ2-7; D gene: -; V gene: TRBV27; CDR3 protein: CASSSVGGEQYF; CDR3 DNA: TGTGCCAGCAGTTCCGTCGGTGGCGAGCAGTACTTC
clone size: -; J gene: TRBJ2-7; D gene: TRBD1; V gene: TRBV28; CDR3 protein: CASSGRRDRPYEQYF; CDR3 DNA: TGTGCCAGCAGTGGACGCCGGGACAGACCCTACGAGCAGTACTTC
clone size: -; J gene: TRBJ2-5; D gene: -; V gene: TRBV28; CDR3 protein: CASSLDYTQYF; CDR3 DNA: TGTGCCAGCAGTTTAGACTATACCCAGTACTTC
clone size: -; J gene: TRBJ2-5; D gene: TRBD2; V gene: TRBV6-6; CDR3 protein: CASSYYDLAEETQYF; CDR3 DNA: TGTGCCAGCAGTTACTATGATCTAGCGGAAGAGACCCAGTACTTC
clone size: -; J gene: TRBJ1-5; D gene: -; V gene: TRBV7-2; CDR3 protein: CASSLERKPQHF; CDR3 DNA: TGTGCCAGCAGCTTAGAGCGTAAACCCCAGCATTTT
clone size: -; J gene: TRBJ2-5; D gene: -; V gene: TRBV5-1; CDR3 protein: CASSLAGRGRETQYF; CDR3 DNA: TGCGCCAGCAGCTTGGCCGGGAGAGGGCGAGAGACCCAGTACTTC
clone size: -; J gene: TRBJ2-1; D gene: TRBD2; V gene: TRBV6-5; CDR3 protein: CASSYSWREGYNEQFF; CDR3 DNA: TGTGCCAGCAGTTACTCCTGGCGGGAGGGCTACAATGAGCAGTTCTTC
clone size: -; J gene: TRBJ2-4; D gene: -; V gene: TRBV30; CDR3 protein: CAWKGQGLAKNIQYF; CDR3 DNA: TGTGCCTGGAAAGGTCAGGGACTAGCCAAAAACATTCAGTACTTC
clone size: -; J gene: TRBJ2-7; D gene: -; V gene: TRBV4-3; CDR3 protein: CASSQDLRGPEDEQYF; CDR3 DNA: TGCGCCAGCAGCCAAGATCTCAGGGGCCCAGAGGACGAGCAGTACTTC
clone size: -; J gene: TRBJ1-5; D gene: -; V gene: TRBV6-1; CDR3 protein: CASSEVGSQPQHF; CDR3 DNA: TGTGCCAGCAGTGAAGTCGGGAGTCAGCCCCAGCATTTT
clone size: -; J gene: TRBJ1-5; D gene: TRBD1; V gene: TRBV27; CDR3 protein: CASSDRRDSYSNQPQHF; CDR3 DNA: TGTGCCAGCAGTGACCGCCGGGACAGTTATAGCAATCAGCCCCAGCATTTT